The rows below give T cell receptor beta chains drawn from one sample of a study of blood T cell repertoires in COVID-19. TCRdb keeps only in-frame clones here, not all; method: immunoSEQ multiplex PCR. Of about 160,000 clones detected, 80% to 90% appear once; the ten largest clones hold roughly a fifth. Specimen: peripheral blood. These receptors were obtained from a woman aged 80 or over with acute or convalescent COVID-19. Each CDR3 is given with its conserved first and last residue. Each record gives: V gene, clone size, D gene, J gene, CDR3 protein, CDR3 DNA. D genes are given only for firm matches. Rows give clone size only sometimes, using once, few, many, or a class for an expanded clone.

v_gene: TRBV15
abundance: NA
d_gene: TRBD1
j_gene: TRBJ1-6
CDR3aa: CATSRDARGLGSPLHF
CDR3nt: TGTGCCACCAGCAGAGATGCAAGGGGGCTGGGGTCACCCCTCCACTTT

v_gene: TRBV24-1
abundance: NA
d_gene: NA
j_gene: TRBJ1-5
CDR3aa: CATSDSGSNQPQHF
CDR3nt: TGTGCCACCAGTGACTCGGGAAGCAATCAGCCCCAGCATTTT

v_gene: TRBV6-5
abundance: NA
d_gene: TRBD1
j_gene: TRBJ2-7
CDR3aa: CASTPPGQGNEQYF
CDR3nt: TGTGCCAGCACCCCCCCCGGACAGGGGAACGAGCAGTACTTC

v_gene: TRBV15
abundance: NA
d_gene: NA
j_gene: TRBJ1-4
CDR3aa: CATSRDVSFNEKLFF
CDR3nt: TGTGCCACCAGCAGAGATGTATCTTTTAATGAAAAACTGTTTTTT

v_gene: TRBV4-1
abundance: NA
d_gene: TRBD1
j_gene: TRBJ1-1
CDR3aa: CASSQGQGLNTEAFF
CDR3nt: TGCGCCAGCAGCCAAGGACAGGGACTGAACACTGAAGCTTTCTTT

v_gene: TRBV5-1
abundance: NA
d_gene: NA
j_gene: TRBJ2-2
CDR3aa: CASSLAAVIGTIGELFF
CDR3nt: TGCGCCAGCAGCTTGGCCGCTGTAATCGGGACAATCGGGGAGCTGTTTTTT

v_gene: TRBV4-3
abundance: NA
d_gene: NA
j_gene: TRBJ1-2
CDR3aa: CASSPYSGTYNYGYTF
CDR3nt: TGCGCCAGCAGCCCGTACTCCGGGACTTATAACTATGGCTACACCTTC

v_gene: TRBV4-2
abundance: NA
d_gene: NA
j_gene: TRBJ2-7
CDR3aa: CASSQDVLGEAYEQYF
CDR3nt: TGTGCCAGCAGCCAAGATGTACTAGGTGAAGCCTACGAGCAGTACTTC

v_gene: TRBV4-2
abundance: NA
d_gene: NA
j_gene: TRBJ2-7
CDR3aa: CASSLVQGHEQYF
CDR3nt: TGTGCCAGCAGCTTGGTGCAGGGCCACGAGCAGTACTTC

v_gene: TRBV19
abundance: NA
d_gene: TRBD1
j_gene: TRBJ1-5
CDR3aa: CASSIEGTVFSNQPQHF
CDR3nt: TGTGCCAGTAGTATAGAGGGGACAGTCTTTAGCAATCAGCCCCAGCATTTT

v_gene: TRBV30
abundance: NA
d_gene: TRBD1
j_gene: TRBJ1-2
CDR3aa: CAWMGRGHYGYTF
CDR3nt: TGTGCCTGGATGGGCAGGGGGCACTATGGCTACACCTTC

v_gene: TRBV19
abundance: NA
d_gene: NA
j_gene: TRBJ2-3
CDR3aa: CASGGLYTDTQYF
CDR3nt: TGTGCCAGTGGGGGACTGTACACAGATACGCAGTATTTT

v_gene: TRBV7-8
abundance: NA
d_gene: NA
j_gene: TRBJ1-5
CDR3aa: CASSLATGQPQHF
CDR3nt: TGTGCCAGCAGCTTGGCCACAGGACAGCCCCAGCATTTT

v_gene: TRBV27
abundance: once
d_gene: NA
j_gene: TRBJ2-7
CDR3aa: CASSFLRRGLGGLGSYEQYF
CDR3nt: TGTGCCAGCAGTTTTCTTCGAAGAGGCCTAGGAGGTTTAGGGTCCTACGAGCAGTACTTC

v_gene: TRBV4-2
abundance: NA
d_gene: NA
j_gene: TRBJ2-2
CDR3aa: CASSQDMLGSLTGELFF
CDR3nt: TGTGCCAGCAGCCAAGATATGTTGGGTAGCCTCACCGGGGAGCTGTTTTTT

v_gene: TRBV6-5
abundance: NA
d_gene: TRBD1
j_gene: TRBJ1-5
CDR3aa: CASMATGGLNQPQHF
CDR3nt: TGTGCCAGCATGGCGACAGGGGGCCTGAATCAGCCCCAGCATTTT

v_gene: TRBV5-5
abundance: NA
d_gene: TRBD1
j_gene: TRBJ1-2
CDR3aa: CASSVTGVGYGYTF
CDR3nt: TGTGCCAGCAGCGTGACAGGGGTCGGCTATGGCTACACCTTC

v_gene: TRBV10-3
abundance: NA
d_gene: NA
j_gene: TRBJ2-1
CDR3aa: CAISESGVNEQFF
CDR3nt: TGTGCCATCAGTGAGTCCGGGGTGAATGAGCAGTTCTTC

v_gene: TRBV28
abundance: NA
d_gene: NA
j_gene: TRBJ2-5
CDR3aa: CASTYTPKETQYF
CDR3nt: TGTGCCAGCACCTATACCCCAAAAGAGACCCAGTACTTC

v_gene: TRBV28
abundance: NA
d_gene: TRBD1
j_gene: TRBJ1-2
CDR3aa: CATIGQAKYGYTF
CDR3nt: TGTGCCACCATAGGACAGGCGAAATATGGCTACACCTTC

v_gene: TRBV14
abundance: NA
d_gene: NA
j_gene: TRBJ2-3
CDR3aa: CASSQEEGPYTDTQYF
CDR3nt: TGTGCCAGCAGCCAAGAGGAGGGGCCCTACACAGATACGCAGTATTTT

v_gene: TRBV19
abundance: NA
d_gene: NA
j_gene: TRBJ1-2
CDR3aa: CASSIRQAGGYTF
CDR3nt: TGTGCCAGTAGTATACGCCAGGCGGGGGGCTACACCTTC

v_gene: TRBV10-3
abundance: NA
d_gene: NA
j_gene: TRBJ2-6
CDR3aa: CAISESRGRGSGANVLTF
CDR3nt: TGTGCCATCAGTGAGTCGAGGGGCAGGGGTAGTGGGGCCAACGTCCTGACTTTC

v_gene: TRBV11-2
abundance: few
d_gene: TRBD2
j_gene: TRBJ2-2
CDR3aa: CASSSRTSGRATAGELFF
CDR3nt: TGTGCCAGCAGCTCACGGACTAGCGGGAGGGCCACCGCCGGGGAGCTGTTTTTT

v_gene: TRBV10-3
abundance: NA
d_gene: NA
j_gene: TRBJ2-7
CDR3aa: CAISAWESYEQYF
CDR3nt: TGTGCCATCAGTGCTTGGGAGTCCTACGAGCAGTACTTC

v_gene: TRBV3-1/TRBV3-2
abundance: few
d_gene: NA
j_gene: TRBJ1-2
CDR3aa: CASSQGDGYTF
CDR3nt: TGTGCCAGCAGCCAAGGAGATGGCTACACCTTC

v_gene: TRBV11-2
abundance: NA
d_gene: NA
j_gene: TRBJ1-5
CDR3aa: CASSAGYHQPQHF
CDR3nt: TGTGCCAGCAGCGCGGGATATCATCAGCCCCAGCATTTT

v_gene: TRBV10-3
abundance: NA
d_gene: TRBD2
j_gene: TRBJ2-1
CDR3aa: CAISGQGATSGGLYNEQFF
CDR3nt: TGTGCCATCAGTGGACAGGGGGCCACTAGCGGGGGGTTATACAATGAGCAGTTCTTC

v_gene: TRBV7-6
abundance: NA
d_gene: NA
j_gene: TRBJ2-1
CDR3aa: CASSLSGQGYAYNEQFF
CDR3nt: TGTGCCAGCAGCTTATCAGGGCAAGGGTATGCTTACAATGAGCAGTTCTTC

v_gene: TRBV19
abundance: NA
d_gene: NA
j_gene: TRBJ2-7
CDR3aa: CASSSPGASEQYF
CDR3nt: TGTGCCAGTAGTTCCCCAGGGGCGAGTGAGCAGTACTTC

v_gene: TRBV7-2
abundance: once
d_gene: NA
j_gene: TRBJ1-5
CDR3aa: CASSLGRSTGRSNQPQHF
CDR3nt: TGTGCCAGCAGCTTAGGGCGGTCAACGGGTCGAAGCAATCAGCCCCAGCATTTT

v_gene: TRBV28
abundance: NA
d_gene: TRBD1
j_gene: TRBJ1-2
CDR3aa: CATQGAGTGGWYGYTF
CDR3nt: TGTGCCACCCAGGGGGCAGGGACAGGGGGATGGTATGGCTACACCTTC

v_gene: TRBV6-5
abundance: NA
d_gene: NA
j_gene: TRBJ2-7
CDR3aa: CASSPGDAYEQYF
CDR3nt: TGTGCCAGCAGTCCAGGGGACGCGTACGAGCAGTACTTC

v_gene: TRBV19
abundance: NA
d_gene: TRBD2
j_gene: TRBJ2-7
CDR3aa: CASSLYGTSGMGAEQYF
CDR3nt: TGTGCCAGTAGCCTATATGGGACTAGCGGGATGGGTGCCGAGCAGTACTTC

v_gene: TRBV4-1
abundance: few
d_gene: NA
j_gene: TRBJ1-6
CDR3aa: CASSQDRSPLHF
CDR3nt: TGCGCCAGCAGCCAGGACAGATCACCCCTCCACTTT

v_gene: TRBV6-5
abundance: NA
d_gene: TRBD1
j_gene: TRBJ1-1
CDR3aa: CASSRTGGTEAFF
CDR3nt: TGTGCCAGCAGTAGGACAGGGGGCACTGAAGCTTTCTTT

v_gene: TRBV5-4
abundance: NA
d_gene: TRBD2
j_gene: TRBJ2-3
CDR3aa: CASSLQRGAYTDTQYF
CDR3nt: TGTGCCAGCAGCCTCCAGCGGGGAGCATACACAGATACGCAGTATTTT

v_gene: TRBV19
abundance: NA
d_gene: NA
j_gene: TRBJ2-7
CDR3aa: CASSRYGGSYEQYF
CDR3nt: TGTGCCAGTAGTAGATACGGGGGATCCTACGAGCAGTACTTC

v_gene: TRBV7-2
abundance: NA
d_gene: NA
j_gene: TRBJ1-5
CDR3aa: CASSLASEASNQPQHF
CDR3nt: TGTGCCAGCAGCTTAGCGTCGGAGGCGAGCAATCAGCCCCAGCATTTT

v_gene: TRBV9
abundance: NA
d_gene: TRBD2
j_gene: TRBJ2-1
CDR3aa: CASSGSAPGGDEQFF
CDR3nt: TGTGCCAGCAGCGGTAGCGCCCCCGGGGGGGATGAGCAGTTCTTC

v_gene: TRBV7-6
abundance: NA
d_gene: NA
j_gene: TRBJ2-6
CDR3aa: CASSTGQSFSGANVLTF
CDR3nt: TGTGCCAGCAGCACTGGACAGTCGTTCTCTGGGGCCAACGTCCTGACTTTC

v_gene: TRBV18
abundance: NA
d_gene: NA
j_gene: TRBJ1-1
CDR3aa: CASSPPLRVLAFF
CDR3nt: TGTGCCAGCTCACCACCCCTGAGGGTACTAGCTTTCTTT

v_gene: TRBV18
abundance: NA
d_gene: TRBD1
j_gene: TRBJ1-1
CDR3aa: CASSPSVQGAVNTEAFF
CDR3nt: TGTGCCAGCTCCCCCTCGGTACAGGGGGCTGTGAACACTGAAGCTTTCTTT

v_gene: TRBV19
abundance: NA
d_gene: NA
j_gene: TRBJ2-5
CDR3aa: CASSLGGPETQYF
CDR3nt: TGTGCCAGTAGTCTCGGGGGGCCGGAGACCCAGTACTTC

v_gene: TRBV11-2
abundance: NA
d_gene: NA
j_gene: TRBJ1-3
CDR3aa: CASSLSSWTVNGNTIYF
CDR3nt: TGTGCCAGCAGCTTAAGTAGCTGGACAGTTAATGGAAACACCATATATTTT

v_gene: TRBV30
abundance: NA
d_gene: TRBD1
j_gene: TRBJ1-2
CDR3aa: CAWKRTGANYGYTF
CDR3nt: TGTGCCTGGAAAAGGACAGGTGCTAACTATGGCTACACCTTC

v_gene: TRBV21-1
abundance: NA
d_gene: NA
j_gene: TRBJ1-5
CDR3aa: CASGGTGRNQPQHF
CDR3nt: TGTGCCAGCGGAGGGACAGGGCGCAATCAGCCCCAGCATTTT

v_gene: TRBV2
abundance: NA
d_gene: TRBD2
j_gene: TRBJ2-7
CDR3aa: CASSELSGSFHEQYF
CDR3nt: TGTGCCAGCAGTGAATTAAGCGGGAGTTTCCACGAGCAGTACTTC

v_gene: TRBV10-2
abundance: NA
d_gene: NA
j_gene: TRBJ1-5
CDR3aa: CASSSGIGSPGNQPQHF
CDR3nt: TGCGCCAGCAGTTCGGGAATCGGTAGTCCGGGCAATCAGCCCCAGCATTTT

v_gene: TRBV5-1
abundance: NA
d_gene: NA
j_gene: TRBJ2-3
CDR3aa: CASSWTDPDTQYF
CDR3nt: TGCGCCAGCAGCTGGACAGACCCGGATACGCAGTATTTT